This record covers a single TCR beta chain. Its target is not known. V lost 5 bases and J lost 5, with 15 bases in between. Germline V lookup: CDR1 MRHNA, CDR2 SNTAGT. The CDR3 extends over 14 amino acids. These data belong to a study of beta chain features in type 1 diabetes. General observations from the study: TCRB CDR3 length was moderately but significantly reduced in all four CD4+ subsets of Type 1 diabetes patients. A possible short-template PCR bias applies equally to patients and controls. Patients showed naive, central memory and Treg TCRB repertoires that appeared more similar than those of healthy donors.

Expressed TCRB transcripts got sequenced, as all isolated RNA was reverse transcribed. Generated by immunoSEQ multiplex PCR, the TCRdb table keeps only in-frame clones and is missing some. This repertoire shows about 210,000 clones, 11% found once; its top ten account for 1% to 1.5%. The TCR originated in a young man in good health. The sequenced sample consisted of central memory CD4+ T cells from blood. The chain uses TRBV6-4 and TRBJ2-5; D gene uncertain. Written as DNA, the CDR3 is TGTGCCAGCAGTCTCGACCTTGCAACGGAGACCCAGTACTTC. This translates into CASSLDLATETQYF.